This TCR beta chain is drawn from a study of regulatory T cells in long-lasting Graves disease. Study at large: Antithyroid drug intake by newly diagnosed Graves' patients had lasted under 3 months.

Study-wide points: Between persistent patients, about 2,800 public clonotypes were shared, exceeding the approximately 990 shared between new patients.

CDR3 length: 15 amino acids. The V and J ends lost 4 bases and 1 base respectively, with 11 bases between them. Germline CDR1 and CDR2: SGHKS and YYEKEE (reference sequence). The time point was: newly diagnosed GD, antithyroid drugs for less than 3 months. Isolated PBMC RNA provided the starting material for the TCR library. The TCR beta library used iRepertoire HTBI primers with Arm-PCR amplification of CDR3. A single record per CDR3 protein comes from TCRdb applying MiXCR to the multiplex PCR reads. Of 300,000 to 400,000 distinct CDR3 sequences in the sample, over 15% are singletons; the top ten hold around 27%. This clonotype was seen at least ten times. The target antigen is unknown. These data were also filed under a second study, of T cells in Graves' hyperthyroidism and ophthalmopathy. That investigation notes: Clonotypes that were expanded in thyroid above 0.001 mostly appeared in blood too.

V and J are TRBV5-5 and TRBJ2-2, with D perhaps being TRBD1 or TRBD2 (5 bases each). Sequencing was performed on peripheral blood mononuclear cells (PBMCs), taken at new diagnosis, from a patient treated with antithyroid drugs. This receptor was obtained from a man aged 35 to 55 with Graves disease. CDR3 in amino acids: CASSPRGQNTGELFF. The CDR3 DNA reads TGTGCCAGCAGCCCGAGGGGTCAGAACACCGGGGAGCTGTTTTTT.